This TCR beta chain appears in the sequencing data of a study of cytomegalovirus exposure and HLA in healthy donors. Whole-study results and caveats: A missense variant in DCLRE1C was later tied to TCR beta V- and J-gene trimming. Most TCR beta V segments were productive about 90% or about 30% of the time in an earlier analysis. Specific recognition of CMV antigens was confirmed in vitro for a few chains (all CMV-associated).

This donor's file did not include a recorded CMV serostatus. V was shortened by 3 bases and J by 5 bases, with 7 bases between the two germline ends. The CDR3 sequence is 11 residues long. CDR1 is DFQATT, CDR2 SNEGSKA, per germline (reference sequence). A word on this clone: Its specificity is unknown.

This PCR relied on a set of 60 Vbeta primers and 13 Jbeta primers. Libraries were prepared by immunoSEQ multiplex PCR; TCRdb keeps only in-frame clonotypes and omits some of them. The table lists more than 80,000 clones, around 59% of them singletons. This receptor was obtained from a human donor in good health. The sequencing input was PBMCs. The V call is TRBV20-1, the J call TRBJ2-5; D gene ambiguous. The CDR3, as DNA: TGCAGTGCTAGGGTCGGGGAGACCCAGTACTTC. Encoded protein: CSARVGETQYF.